This record looks at one T cell receptor beta chain sequence and its context. Which cohort a participant joined came from the clinical history participants gave. Cohort 3 recovered donors had two negative PCRs, clearance, or symptom resolution. The source of the sample is a study of blood T cell repertoires in COVID-19. On the study more broadly: COVID-19 samples collected from the United States, Italy and Spain covered acute and convalescent phases. PBMCs, B-cell-depleted T cells, or T cells were the source of the cDNA or gDNA that made up the material.

V lost 5 bases and J lost 1, with 12 bases in between. This CDR3 has 14 amino acids. Germline V gene lookup returns CDR1 SGHVS and CDR2 FQNEAQ. Repertoires were generated with immunoSEQ multiplex PCR, while TCRdb's copy carries only in-frame clones and drops some. The table has roughly 150,000 clones, roughly 78% seen once. This TCR was recovered from a woman aged 50 to 60 who had recovered from COVID-19. Specimen: PBMCs or T cells enriched from blood (not recorded which). The chain joins TRBV7-8 to TRBJ2-7; D possibly corresponds to TRBD2 (6 bases). This chain's CDR3 is CASSGGSSSYEQYF. The DNA for the CDR3 is TGTGCCAGCAGCGGGGGGTCGTCATCCTACGAGCAGTACTTC.